This record covers a single T cell receptor beta chain. The entry originates in a study of blood T cell repertoires in COVID-19. At the level of the study: The United States, Italy and Spain were the sources of the acute and convalescent COVID-19 samples.

The CDR3 is 13 amino acids. The germline V gene has CDR1 MNHEY and CDR2 SMNVEV (reference sequence). The V end was cut by 5 bases, the J end by 7 bases, with 13 bases between. Two consecutive negative NP/OP PCR tests, clearance, or resolved symptoms defined Cohort 3 recovery. In the original analysis: Amplified reference gene primers provided the basis for estimating nucleated cell counts. Method: immunoSEQ multiplex PCR; TCRdb's copy keeps in-frame clones and lacks some. V, J and clone size reflect that table, while D and trimming were determined from the DNA. The sample includes 200,000 to 250,000 clones, about four fifths seen only once; the top ten take less than 2%.

The TCR was taken from a man aged 55 to 70 who had recovered from COVID-19. The J gene is TRBJ2-3, the V gene TRBV27, with D uncertain. Source material: PBMCs or T cells enriched from blood (not recorded which). This CDR3 is CASSRSIENTQYF. DNA for the CDR3: TGTGCCAGCAGTCGATCTATAGAGAATACGCAGTATTTT.